The sample holds a few counts of the clone carrying this T cell receptor (beta chain). The antigen is undetermined. These data are taken from a study of T cell repertoires in cytomegalovirus infection. Whole-study context: CMV infection plus the matching HLA type was flagged by public TCR beta signatures.

Regarding the study as a whole: Public TCR beta family frequency separated CMV-and-HLA carriers, including in an independent cohort. The response measured ex vivo was dominated by TCR beta clonotypes (HLA-C-restricted and CMV-specific).

V shed 4 bases, J shed 8 bases, and the junction held 4 bases outside the gene matches. CDR3 size: 14 residues. CDR1 SGHRS and CDR2 YFSETQ come from the germline V gene. Using its own MiXCR run on the reads, TCRdb lists one record per CDR3 protein. The sample lists more than 250,000 distinct CDR3 sequences; about 13% were seen once. Sample: PBMCs. The origin of this receptor is a human donor in good health (CMV status not recorded). Some clones in this sample may be carry-over from other donors' samples. This chain joins TRBV5-1 and TRBJ1-4; TRBD1 agrees at 11 bases. CDR3 residues: CASSPDRGQEKLFF. The CDR3 DNA reads as TGCGCCAGCAGCCCGGACAGGGGGCAAGAAAAACTGTTTTTT.